One and the same sample provided the 9 T cell receptor beta chains below, sequenced in a study of blood T cell repertoires in COVID-19. Method: immunoSEQ multiplex PCR; TCRdb's copy keeps in-frame clones and lacks some. The data hold about 110,000 clones, with 82% observed a single time. Specimen: peripheral blood. The receptor source for this set is a woman aged 60-70 years with acute or convalescent COVID-19.

The rearrangement links TRBV4-1 to TRBJ1-2, with D perhaps matching TRBD1 (6 bases). Germline lookup yields CDR1 MGHRA and CDR2 YSYEKL. The CDR3 sequence is 13 residues long. V was pared by 0 bases and J by 5 bases, with 7 bases between. CDR3 DNA sequence: TGCGCCAGCAGCCAAGAACAGGGATATGGCTACACCTTC. Protein product: CASSQEQGYGYTF.

The chain employs TRBV29-1 and TRBJ1-2; 8 positions match TRBD1. Unmatched junction bases numbered 0, after V lost 2 bases and J lost 4 bases. The CDR3 loop spans 12 amino acids. CDR1 and CDR2 from the germline V gene are SQVTM and ANQGSEA. This chain's CDR3 is CSVETGGYGYTF. The CDR3 DNA follows: TGCAGCGTTGAAACAGGGGGCTATGGCTACACCTTC.

This clone is a singleton in its sample. The chain links TRBV5-4 to TRBJ2-7, with TRBD2 matching over 8 bases. This CDR3 is 16 amino acids long. V shed 3 bases, J shed 5 bases, and the junction held 13 bases outside the gene matches. Germline V CDR1 and CDR2: SGHNT, YYREEE (reference sequence). CDR3 sequence: CASSSGGGPTGNEQYF. CDR3 bases: TGTGCCAGCAGCTCCGGGGGGGGGCCCACGGGGAACGAGCAGTACTTC.

The rearrangement joins TRBV7-2 to TRBJ1-6; perhaps TRBD1 as D (6 bases). Germline assignment: CDR1 SGHTA and CDR2 FQGNSA. The CDR3 covers 14 residues. Trimming removed 5 bases at V and 10 bases at J, with 15 bases between. The CDR3 nucleotides are TGTGCCAGCAGCCAACAGGGAGCGGGGTCACCCCTCCACTTT. Protein: CASSQQGAGSPLHF.

This clone has only one observation. The rearrangement uses TRBV21-1 and TRBJ2-2; TRBD1, the table's D call, lacks a check against the DNA. TRBV21-1 is flagged as a pseudogene. There are 17 residues in the CDR3. The CDR3 reads CASSNWTGGCNTGELFF. CDR3 sequence (DNA): TGTGCCAGCAGCAACTGGACAGGGGGCTGTAACACCGGGGAGCTGTTTTTT.

V usage is TRBV7-3 and J usage is TRBJ2-6, with a tentative D call TRBD1 (5 bases). V lost 3 bases and J lost 4, with 19 bases in between. CDR3 length: 18 residues. Germline-derived CDR1 and CDR2 are SGHTA and FQGTGA. The CDR3 nucleotides are TGTGCCAGCAGCTTGCCCGGCGCTTGGGGCCCCGGGGCCAACGTCCTGACTTTC. Translation gives CASSLPGAWGPGANVLTF.

The chain combines TRBV7-2 with TRBJ1-5; a possible D gene is TRBD1 (5 bases). Per germline, CDR1 SGHTA and CDR2 FQGNSA. V lost 3 bases and J lost 6, with 15 bases in between. The CDR3 contains 15 residues. CDR3 nucleotide sequence: TGTGCCAGCAGCTTGGGACTCCCCGTGGTTCAGCCCCAGCATTTT. It specifies CASSLGLPVVQPQHF. The full variable domain, in which reference TRBV7-2 and TRBJ1-5 provide the parts outside the CDR3, is GAGVSQSPSNKVTEKGKDVELRCDPISGHTALYWYRQSLGQGLEFLIYFQGNSAPDKSGLPSDRFSAERTGGSVSTLTIQRTQQEDSAVYLCASSLGLPVVQPQHFGDGTRLSIL.

The chain carries TRBV7-9 and TRBJ1-2; TRBD1 aligns across 7 bases. Germline V gene sequence: CDR1 SEHNR, CDR2 FQNEAQ (reference sequence). CDR3 length: 15 residues. The V segment lost 3 bases and the J segment 4 bases; nucleotides outside the gene matches: 8. This CDR3 reads CASSLLDRDLYGYTF. As DNA, the CDR3 is TGTGCCAGCAGCTTGCTCGACAGGGACCTCTATGGCTACACCTTC.

The chain uses TRBV21-1 and TRBJ1-1. TRBV21-1 is described as a pseudogene. The CDR3 runs to 15 residues. The CDR3 bases are TGTGCCAGAAAGAGAGGAGGGTCGGGCGCCACTGAAGCTTTCTTT. Translated, it gives CARKRGGSGATEAFF.